This TCR beta chain was profiled in a study of blood T cells in healthy people across ages. Study background: About one barcoded beta molecule per two T cells came from capture by template switching.

Study findings and constraints: Roughly linear age-related decline in beta diversity appeared, significant by age 40. Because sorting was not performed, PBMCs prevented conclusive naive versus antigen-experienced comparison.

PCR was performed a second time for about 7 to 12 cycles using a sample-barcoded 5' primer and a J-beta primer mix. The template-switch adaptor was a 5' adaptor with 12 random nucleotides. It tagged each cDNA molecule. TCRdb re-analysed the 5' RACE reads in MiXCR, keeping a single row per CDR3 protein. The data show just over 1 million distinct CDR3 sequences, 40% to 45% seen once. The germline CDR1 and CDR2 sequences are MNHEY and SVGEGT. The CDR3 runs to 19 residues. Remarks on this clonotype: The antigen is undetermined. Germline and junction disagree at one end, which may indicate a read error.

The sequence came from a woman aged 60 to 75 in good health. Input material: blood. This rearrangement joins TRBV6-2 or TRBV6-3 to TRBJ2-6; D may match TRBD1 or TRBD2 (5 bases each). The DNA of the CDR3 is TGTGCCAGCAGTTATCCTCTCCGGGACGTAGTCTCTGGGGCCAACGTCCTGAATTTC. It translates to CASSYPLRDVVSGANVLNF.